The sequence of this TCR beta chain was determined in a study of response to subunit inactivated influenza vaccine. Germline lookup yields CDR1 LGHNA and CDR2 YSLEER. The V end was cut by 0 bases, the J end by 8 bases, with 16 bases between. The CDR3 is 16 residues long. MiXCR, run by TCRdb on the RT-PCR reads, gives a single entry per CDR3 protein. The sample includes around 490,000 distinct CDR3 sequences, 7.6% seen only once; the top ten take 13%. Study results and limitations: Authors suggested few new T cells are recruited by each seasonal influenza vaccination.

This clonotype was observed a few times. What it binds is not known. The chain recombines TRBV4-3 with TRBJ1-4, with D hard to call. The specimen comprised PBMCs from blood, sampled around 25 months after vaccination. The TCR sequence derives from a man between 50 and 70 years old who received an inactivated influenza vaccine. CDR3 DNA: TGCGCCAGCAGCCAAGATATGGGGAGAGGGAACGAAAAACTGTTTTTT. Its translation: CASSQDMGRGNEKLFF.